The T cell receptor (beta chain) described here comes from a study of blood T cell repertoires in COVID-19. For the study at large: Acute and convalescent COVID-19 specimens originated in the United States, Italy and Spain. Nucleic acid was either cDNA or gDNA, and it came from T cells, B-cell-depleted T cells, or PBMCs.

Original analysis: Nucleated cell counts were estimated from reference gene primer amplification. Using immunoSEQ multiplex PCR, the repertoire was profiled, and TCRdb retains in-frame clones only, with some absent. That table gives V, J and clone size, and the DNA gave D and trimming. The sample contains about 280,000 clones, about 89% of which appear only once. CDR1 is MNHEY, CDR2 SMNVEV, per germline (reference sequence). Trimming pared 7 bases from V and 6 bases from J, leaving 15 bases between. CDR3 size: 14 residues. The specimen sequenced was peripheral blood. The receptor comes from a man in his forties with acute or convalescent COVID-19. V is TRBV27 and J is TRBJ2-2; TRBD2 is a possible D gene (5 bases). CDR3 sequence (DNA): TGTGCCAGCACGGGGAGATGGCAACCCGGGGAGCTGTTTTTT. It specifies CASTGRWQPGELFF.